The entry that follows covers one T cell receptor (beta chain) sequence. Its antigen is undetermined. The data belong to a study of CD8 T cells in ankylosing spondylitis. Whole-study results and caveats: Within peripheral blood, clones linked to disease were CD8+ and relatively rare. Seemingly distinctive of ankylosing spondylitis blood was a TCR beta motif formed by eight highly homologous variants. Prior work had noted some motif variants in reactive arthritis blood and synovial fluid. Reports say disease-linked clones showed up significantly more in matched ankylosing spondylitis synovial fluid.

The CDR3 totals 10 residues. CDR1 and CDR2 from the germline V gene are DFQATT and SNEGSKA (reference sequence). The junction had 3 bases not matched to a gene; V was cut back by 6 bases and J by 7 bases. Making use of molecular barcodes, quantitative 5'-RACE generated TCR beta libraries. TCRdb ran MiXCR on the 5' RACE reads and lists one entry per CDR3 protein. The data show a few hundred thousand distinct CDR3 sequences, around 18% seen once. This receptor was identified in a male donor with ankylosing spondylitis. Material: blood, either unsorted or a sorted T cell fraction (not recorded which). This chain links TRBV20-1 with TRBJ2-7; 7 bases fit TRBD2. CDR3 DNA: TGCAGTGCGGGGGGGGGTGAGCAGTACTTC. Its protein is CSAGGGEQYF.